Listed below are T cell receptor beta chains from one sample, sequenced in a study of blood T cell repertoires in COVID-19. This table comes from immunoSEQ multiplex PCR, and its TCRdb copy is limited to in-frame clones, with some not included. The repertoire consists of 150,000 or so clones, with around 91% occurring once and the leading ten covering over 10%. Sequenced material: peripheral blood. These receptor sequences come from a man younger than 30 with COVID-19, enrolled during active disease. Each CDR3 is given with its conserved first and last residue. The D gene is left open where the match is weak. The size of a clone is reported for some rows only, either as once, few or many, or as a class for expanded clones.

abundance	d_gene	v_gene	j_gene	CDR3aa	CDR3nt
NA	NA	TRBV19	TRBJ1-5	CASSTRPGGSQPQHF	TGTGCCAGTAGTACGCGGCCCGGGGGGTCCCAGCCCCAGCATTTT
NA	TRBD2	TRBV9	TRBJ2-1	CASRPSGGSSYNEQFF	TGTGCCAGCAGGCCTTCGGGAGGGAGCTCCTACAATGAGCAGTTCTTC
NA	TRBD2	TRBV29-1	TRBJ2-7	CSVALAEDYEQYF	TGCAGCGTTGCGCTAGCGGAGGACTACGAGCAGTACTTC
NA	NA	TRBV6-2/TRBV6-3	TRBJ2-7	CASSSFYEQYF	TGTGCCAGCAGTTCTTTTTACGAGCAGTACTTC
NA	NA	TRBV7-9	TRBJ2-3	CASSFGPVAYTDTQYF	TGTGCCAGCAGCTTTGGGCCCGTGGCCTACACAGATACGCAGTATTTT
NA	NA	TRBV19	TRBJ2-2	CASNPEEGGELFF	TGTGCCAGTAACCCAGAGGAGGGCGGGGAGCTGTTTTTT
NA	NA	TRBV29-1	TRBJ2-1	CSVVGSGLSYNEQFF	TGCAGCGTTGTCGGGAGCGGCCTATCCTACAATGAGCAGTTCTTC
NA	NA	TRBV25-1	TRBJ1-5	CASSDGQLQPQHF	TGTGCCAGCAGTGATGGGCAGCTCCAGCCCCAGCATTTT
once	NA	TRBV7-4	TRBJ1-4	CAREMRFF	TGTGCCCGAGAAATGAGGTTTTTT
once	NA	TRBV12-1	TRBJ2-4	CASSFGLGPLNKNIQYF	TGTGCCAGCAGCTTTGGCCTAGGCCCTCTTAACAAAAACATTCAGTACTTC
NA	TRBD1	TRBV28	TRBJ1-3	CASSAPGQGRGNTIYF	TGTGCCAGCAGTGCTCCGGGACAGGGGAGAGGAAACACCATATATTTT
NA	TRBD2	TRBV27	TRBJ2-7	CASSMGLAGTYEQYF	TGTGCCAGCAGTATGGGGCTAGCGGGTACCTACGAGCAGTACTTC
NA	NA	TRBV12-3/TRBV12-4	TRBJ2-1	CASSLPAGNEQFF	TGTGCCAGCAGTTTACCCGCCGGGAATGAGCAGTTCTTC
few	TRBD2	TRBV24-1	TRBJ2-7	CATSVLEGGEQYF	TGTGCCACCAGTGTGCTGGAGGGAGGGGAGCAGTACTTC
NA	NA	TRBV6-2/TRBV6-3	TRBJ2-2	CASSYASRGPGGELFF	TGTGCCAGCAGTTACGCCTCACGGGGTCCGGGCGGGGAGCTGTTTTTT
NA	NA	TRBV5-4	TRBJ2-3	CASSREHNTDTQYF	TGTGCCAGCAGTAGGGAGCACAACACAGATACGCAGTATTTT